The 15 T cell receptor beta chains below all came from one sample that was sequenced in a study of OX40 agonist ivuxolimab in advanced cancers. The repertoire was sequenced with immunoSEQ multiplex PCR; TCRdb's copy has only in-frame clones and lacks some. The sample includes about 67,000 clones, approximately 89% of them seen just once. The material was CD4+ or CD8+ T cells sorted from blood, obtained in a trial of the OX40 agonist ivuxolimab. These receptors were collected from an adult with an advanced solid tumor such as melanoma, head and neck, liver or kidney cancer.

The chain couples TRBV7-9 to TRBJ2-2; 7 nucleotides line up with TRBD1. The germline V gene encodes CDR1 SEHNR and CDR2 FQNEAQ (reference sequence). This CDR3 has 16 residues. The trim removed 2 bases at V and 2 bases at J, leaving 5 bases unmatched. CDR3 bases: TGTGCCAGCAGCTTACGGACAGGTTTAAACACCGGGGAGCTGTTTTTT. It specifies CASSLRTGLNTGELFF.

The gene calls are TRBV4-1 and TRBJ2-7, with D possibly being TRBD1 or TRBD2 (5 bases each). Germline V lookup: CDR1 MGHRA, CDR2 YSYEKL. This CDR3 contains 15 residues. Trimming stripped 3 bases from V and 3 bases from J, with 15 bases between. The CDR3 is CASSHQPGPYYEQYF. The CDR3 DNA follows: TGCGCCAGCAGCCACCAGCCGGGACCCTACTACGAGCAGTACTTC.

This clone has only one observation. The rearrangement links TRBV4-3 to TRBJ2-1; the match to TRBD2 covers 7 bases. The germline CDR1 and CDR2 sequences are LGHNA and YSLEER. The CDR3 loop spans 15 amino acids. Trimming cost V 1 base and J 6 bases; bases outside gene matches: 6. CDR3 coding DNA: TGCGCCAGCAGCCAAGGGCTAGCGGCGGGCAATGAGCAGTTCTTC. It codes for CASSQGLAAGNEQFF.

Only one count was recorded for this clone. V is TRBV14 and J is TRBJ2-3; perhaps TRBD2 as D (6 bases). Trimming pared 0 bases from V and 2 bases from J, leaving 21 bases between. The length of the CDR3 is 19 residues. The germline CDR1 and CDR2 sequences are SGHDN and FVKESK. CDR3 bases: TGTGCCAGCAGCCAAGAATTACGGGAACTAGCATGGTACACAGATACGCAGTATTTT. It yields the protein CASSQELRELAWYTDTQYF.

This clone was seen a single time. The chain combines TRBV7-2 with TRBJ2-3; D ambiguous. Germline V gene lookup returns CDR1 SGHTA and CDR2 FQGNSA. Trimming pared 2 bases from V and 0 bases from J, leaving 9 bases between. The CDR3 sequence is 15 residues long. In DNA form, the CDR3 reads TGTGCCAGCAGCTTATACAGCGTTAGCACAGATACGCAGTATTTT. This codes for CASSLYSVSTDTQYF.

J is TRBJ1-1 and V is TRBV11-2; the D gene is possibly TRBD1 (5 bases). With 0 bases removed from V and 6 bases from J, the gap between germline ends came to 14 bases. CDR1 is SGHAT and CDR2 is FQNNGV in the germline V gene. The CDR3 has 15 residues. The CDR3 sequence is CASSLDFRWGPEAFF. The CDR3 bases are TGTGCCAGCAGCTTAGATTTTAGGTGGGGACCTGAAGCTTTCTTT.

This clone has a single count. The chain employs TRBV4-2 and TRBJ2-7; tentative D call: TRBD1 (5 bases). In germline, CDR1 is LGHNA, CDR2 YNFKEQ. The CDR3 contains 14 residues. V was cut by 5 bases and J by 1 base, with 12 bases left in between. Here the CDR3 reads CASSLDGQSYEQYF. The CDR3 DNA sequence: TGTGCCAGCAGCTTGGATGGACAATCCTACGAGCAGTACTTC.

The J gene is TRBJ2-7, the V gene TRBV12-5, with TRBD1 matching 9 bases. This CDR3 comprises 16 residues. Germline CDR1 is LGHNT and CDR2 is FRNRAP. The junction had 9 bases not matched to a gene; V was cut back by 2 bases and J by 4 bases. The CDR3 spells CASGLPGTGFSYEQYF. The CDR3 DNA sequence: TGTGCTAGTGGTTTGCCCGGGACAGGGTTTTCTTACGAGCAGTACTTC.

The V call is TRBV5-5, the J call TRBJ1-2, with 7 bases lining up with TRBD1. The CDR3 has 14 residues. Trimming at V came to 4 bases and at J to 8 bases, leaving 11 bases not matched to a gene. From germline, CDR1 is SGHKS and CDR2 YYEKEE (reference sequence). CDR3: CASSLDGQVRGYTF. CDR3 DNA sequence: TGTGCCAGCAGCCTAGATGGACAGGTCCGGGGCTACACCTTC.

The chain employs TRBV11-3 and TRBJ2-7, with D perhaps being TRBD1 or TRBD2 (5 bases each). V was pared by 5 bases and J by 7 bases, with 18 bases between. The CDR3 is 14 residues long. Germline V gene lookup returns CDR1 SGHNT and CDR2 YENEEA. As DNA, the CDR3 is TGTGCCAGCAGCCCTCCGGGACGATCGGGGGAGCAGTACTTC. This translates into CASSPPGRSGEQYF.

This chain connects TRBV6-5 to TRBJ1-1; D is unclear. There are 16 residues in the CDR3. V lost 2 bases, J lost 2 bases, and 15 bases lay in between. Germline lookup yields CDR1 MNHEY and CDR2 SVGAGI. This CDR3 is CASSYPPRVFNTEAFF. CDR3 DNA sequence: TGTGCCAGCAGTTACCCACCTAGGGTTTTCAACACTGAAGCTTTCTTT.

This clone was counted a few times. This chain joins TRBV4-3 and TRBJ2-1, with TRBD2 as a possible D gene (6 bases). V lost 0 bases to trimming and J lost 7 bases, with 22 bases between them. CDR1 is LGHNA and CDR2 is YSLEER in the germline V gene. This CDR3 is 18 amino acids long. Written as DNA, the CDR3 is TGCGCCAGCAGCCAAGATTGGGGAGCGGAGGGGCCTAGTAATGAGCAGTTCTTC. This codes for CASSQDWGAEGPSNEQFF.

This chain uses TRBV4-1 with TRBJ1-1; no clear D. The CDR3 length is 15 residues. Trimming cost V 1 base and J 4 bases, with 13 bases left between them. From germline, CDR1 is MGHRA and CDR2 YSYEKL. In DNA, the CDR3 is TGCGCCAGCAGCCAAGTTTCTATGGGAGGCACTGAAGCTTTCTTT. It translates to CASSQVSMGGTEAFF.

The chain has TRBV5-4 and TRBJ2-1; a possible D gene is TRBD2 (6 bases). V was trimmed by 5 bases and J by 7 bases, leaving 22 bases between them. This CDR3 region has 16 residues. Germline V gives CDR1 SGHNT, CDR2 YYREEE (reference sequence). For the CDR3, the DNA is TGTGCCAGCAGGCAAAGAAGCGGGCTGATGATGAATGAGCAGTTCTTC. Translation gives CASRQRSGLMMNEQFF. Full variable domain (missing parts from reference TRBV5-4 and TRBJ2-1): ETGVTQSPTHLIKTRGQQVTLRCSSQSGHNTVSWYQQALGQGPQFIFQYYREEENGRGNFPPRFSGLQFPNYSSELNVNALELDDSALYLCASRQRSGLMMNEQFFGPGTRLTVL.

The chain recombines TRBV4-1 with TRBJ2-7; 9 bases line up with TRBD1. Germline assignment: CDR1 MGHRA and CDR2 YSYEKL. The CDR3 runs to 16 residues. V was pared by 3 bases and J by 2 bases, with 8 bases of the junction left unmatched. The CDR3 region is CASSQWEGQGTYEQYF. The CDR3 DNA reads TGCGCCAGCAGCCAGTGGGAAGGACAGGGGACCTACGAGCAGTACTTC.